This entry concerns a single TCR beta chain. The sample originates from a study of lymphopenia after photon versus proton radiotherapy. Only in-frame clones appear in the TCRdb table, and some are missing; sequencing was by immunoSEQ multiplex PCR. The table records about 65,000 clones, around 86% of them present only once. CDR1 is GTSNPN and CDR2 is SVGIG in the germline V gene (reference sequence). The junction had 5 bases not matched to a gene; V was cut back by 4 bases and J by 8 bases. The CDR3 length is 12 residues. J is TRBJ1-1 and V is TRBV30, with 9 nucleotides matching TRBD1. The source of this sequence is a man at least 80 years old with esophageal cancer. The source was peripheral blood, collected from a patient treated with proton-based radiotherapy. CDR3 bases: TGTGCCTGGAATTGGGACAGGGAGGAAGCTTTCTTT. As protein: CAWNWDREEAFF. Looking up the rest from reference TRBV30 and TRBJ1-1 gives the full variable domain: SQTIHQWPATLVQPVGSPLSLECTVEGTSNPNLYWYRQAAGRGLQLLFYSVGIGQISSEVPQNLSASRPQDRQFILSSKKLLLSDSGFYLCAWNWDREEAFFGQGTRLTVV.